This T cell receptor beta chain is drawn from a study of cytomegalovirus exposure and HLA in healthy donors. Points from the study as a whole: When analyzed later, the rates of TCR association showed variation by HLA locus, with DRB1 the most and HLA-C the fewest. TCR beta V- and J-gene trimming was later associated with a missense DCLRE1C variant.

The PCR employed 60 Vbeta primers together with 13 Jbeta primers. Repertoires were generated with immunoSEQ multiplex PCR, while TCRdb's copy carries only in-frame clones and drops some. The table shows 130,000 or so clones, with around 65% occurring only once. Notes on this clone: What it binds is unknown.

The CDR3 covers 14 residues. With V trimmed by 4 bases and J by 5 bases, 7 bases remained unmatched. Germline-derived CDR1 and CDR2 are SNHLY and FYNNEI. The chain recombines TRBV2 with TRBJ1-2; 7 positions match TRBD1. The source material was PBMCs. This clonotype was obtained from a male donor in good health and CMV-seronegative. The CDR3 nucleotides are TGTGCCAGCAGTGGGCAGGGGGGAAGGTATGGCTACACCTTC. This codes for CASSGQGGRYGYTF.